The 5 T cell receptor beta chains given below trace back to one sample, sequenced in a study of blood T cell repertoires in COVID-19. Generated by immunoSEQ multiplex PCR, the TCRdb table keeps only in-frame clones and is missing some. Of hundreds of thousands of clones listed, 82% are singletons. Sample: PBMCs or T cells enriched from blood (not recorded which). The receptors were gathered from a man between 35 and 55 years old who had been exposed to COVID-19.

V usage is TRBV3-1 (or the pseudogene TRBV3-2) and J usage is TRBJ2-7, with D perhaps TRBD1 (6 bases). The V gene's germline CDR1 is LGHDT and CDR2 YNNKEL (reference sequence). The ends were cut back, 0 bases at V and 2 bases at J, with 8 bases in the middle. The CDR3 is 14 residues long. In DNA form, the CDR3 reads TGTGCCAGCAGCCAAGACTGGACAGCCTACGAGCAGTACTTC. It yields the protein CASSQDWTAYEQYF.

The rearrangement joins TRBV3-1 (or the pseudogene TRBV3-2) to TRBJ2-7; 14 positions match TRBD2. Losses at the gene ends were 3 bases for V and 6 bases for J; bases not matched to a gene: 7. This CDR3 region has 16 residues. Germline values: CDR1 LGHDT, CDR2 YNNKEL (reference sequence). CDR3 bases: TGTGCCAGCAGCCACGCCTTGGGACTAGCGGGAGTCGAGCAGTACTTC. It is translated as CASSHALGLAGVEQYF.

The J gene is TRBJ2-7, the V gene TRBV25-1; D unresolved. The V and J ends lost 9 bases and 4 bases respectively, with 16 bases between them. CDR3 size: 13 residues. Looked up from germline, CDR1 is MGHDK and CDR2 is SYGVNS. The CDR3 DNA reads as TGTGCCAGTCACCGGGTCACCCCTTACGAGCAGTACTTC. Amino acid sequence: CASHRVTPYEQYF.

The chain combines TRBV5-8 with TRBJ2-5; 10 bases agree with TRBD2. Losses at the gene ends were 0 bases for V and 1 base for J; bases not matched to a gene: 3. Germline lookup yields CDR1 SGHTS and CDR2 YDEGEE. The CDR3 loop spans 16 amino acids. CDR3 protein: CASSLGTSGIQETQYF. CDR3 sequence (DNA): TGTGCCAGCAGCTTGGGAACTAGCGGGATCCAAGAGACCCAGTACTTC. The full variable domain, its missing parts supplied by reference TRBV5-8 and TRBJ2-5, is EAGVTQSPTHLIKTRGQQATLRCSPISGHTSVYWYQQALGLGLQFLLWYDEGEERNRGNFPPRFSGRQFPNYSSELNVNALELEDSALYLCASSLGTSGIQETQYFGPGTRLLVL.

The CDR3 is CASSEGSARGYEQYF. For the CDR3, the DNA is TGTGCCAGCAGTGAAGGGAGCGCCAGGGGGTACGAGCAGTACTTC. The chain joins TRBV6-1 to TRBJ2-7; TRBD1 matches at 7 bases. The CDR3 has 15 residues. Germline values: CDR1 MNHNS, CDR2 SASEGT. Trimming cost V 1 base and J 4 bases; bases outside gene matches: 7.